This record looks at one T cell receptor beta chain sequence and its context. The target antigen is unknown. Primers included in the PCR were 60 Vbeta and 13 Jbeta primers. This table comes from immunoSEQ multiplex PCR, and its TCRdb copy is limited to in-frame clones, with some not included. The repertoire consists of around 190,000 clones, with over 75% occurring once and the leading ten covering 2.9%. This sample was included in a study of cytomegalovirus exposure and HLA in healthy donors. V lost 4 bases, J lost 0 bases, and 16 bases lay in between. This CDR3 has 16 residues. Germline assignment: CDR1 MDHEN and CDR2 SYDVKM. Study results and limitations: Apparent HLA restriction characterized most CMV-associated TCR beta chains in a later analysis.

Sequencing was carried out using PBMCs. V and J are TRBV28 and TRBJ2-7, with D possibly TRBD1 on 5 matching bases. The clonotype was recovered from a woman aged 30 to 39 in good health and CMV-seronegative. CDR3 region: CASSYRIGASSYEQYF. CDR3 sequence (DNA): TGTGCCAGCAGTTACCGGATAGGGGCCAGCTCCTACGAGCAGTACTTC.